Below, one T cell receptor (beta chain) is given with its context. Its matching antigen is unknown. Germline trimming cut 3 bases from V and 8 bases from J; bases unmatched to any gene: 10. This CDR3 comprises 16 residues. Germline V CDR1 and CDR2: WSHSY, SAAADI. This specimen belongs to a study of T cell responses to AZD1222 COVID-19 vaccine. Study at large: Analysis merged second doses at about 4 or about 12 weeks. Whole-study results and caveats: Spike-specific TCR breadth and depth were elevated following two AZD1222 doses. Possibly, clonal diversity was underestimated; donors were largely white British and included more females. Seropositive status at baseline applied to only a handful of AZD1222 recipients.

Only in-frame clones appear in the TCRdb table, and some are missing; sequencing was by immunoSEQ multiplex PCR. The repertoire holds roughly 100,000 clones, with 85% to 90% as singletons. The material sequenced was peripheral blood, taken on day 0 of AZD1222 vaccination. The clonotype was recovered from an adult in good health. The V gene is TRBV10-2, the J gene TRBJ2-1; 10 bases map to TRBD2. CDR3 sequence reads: CASSDPSGGWLYEQFF. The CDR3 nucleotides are TGCGCCAGCAGTGATCCTAGCGGGGGTTGGCTTTATGAGCAGTTCTTC.